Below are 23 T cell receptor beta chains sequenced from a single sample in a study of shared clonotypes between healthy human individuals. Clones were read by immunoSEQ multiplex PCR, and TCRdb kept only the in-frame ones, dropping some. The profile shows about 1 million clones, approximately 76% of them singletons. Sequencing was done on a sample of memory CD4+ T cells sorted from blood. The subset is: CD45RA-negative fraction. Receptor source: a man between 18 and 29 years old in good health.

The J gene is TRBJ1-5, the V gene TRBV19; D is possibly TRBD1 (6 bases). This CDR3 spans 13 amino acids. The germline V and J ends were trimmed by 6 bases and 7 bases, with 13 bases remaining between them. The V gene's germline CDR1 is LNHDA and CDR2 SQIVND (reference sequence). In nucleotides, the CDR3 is TGTGCCAGTAGACTACAGGGAGGACAGCCCCAGCATTTT. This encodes CASRLQGGQPQHF.

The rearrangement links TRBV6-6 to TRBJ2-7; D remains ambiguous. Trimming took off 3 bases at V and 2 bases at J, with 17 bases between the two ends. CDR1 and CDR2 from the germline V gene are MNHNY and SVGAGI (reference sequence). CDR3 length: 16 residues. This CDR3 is CASSYGAQQSTYEQYF. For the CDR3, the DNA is TGTGCCAGCAGTTATGGTGCTCAGCAATCAACCTACGAGCAGTACTTC.

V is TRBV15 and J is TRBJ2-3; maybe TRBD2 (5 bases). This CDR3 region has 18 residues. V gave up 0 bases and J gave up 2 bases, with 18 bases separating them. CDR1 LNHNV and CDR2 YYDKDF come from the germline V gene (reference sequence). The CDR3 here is CATSRDGKSGYNTDTQYF. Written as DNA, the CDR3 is TGTGCCACCAGCAGAGACGGTAAAAGCGGCTATAACACAGATACGCAGTATTTT.

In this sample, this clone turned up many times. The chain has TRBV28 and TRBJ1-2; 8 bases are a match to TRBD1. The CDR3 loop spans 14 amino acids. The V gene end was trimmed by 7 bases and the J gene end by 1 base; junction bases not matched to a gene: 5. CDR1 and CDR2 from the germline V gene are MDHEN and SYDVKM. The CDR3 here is CASITGGDNYGYTF. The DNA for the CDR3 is TGTGCCAGCATCACAGGGGGTGATAACTATGGCTACACCTTC.

The CDR3 DNA follows: TGCGCCAGCAGCCAAGATCACCCGGAGAAATGGCATGGCTACACCTTC. Translation: CASSQDHPEKWHGYTF. The V call is TRBV4-3, the J call TRBJ1-2; D not resolved. V gave up 0 bases and J gave up 6 bases, with 17 bases separating them. The CDR3 covers 16 residues. Germline V CDR1 and CDR2: LGHNA, YSLEER.

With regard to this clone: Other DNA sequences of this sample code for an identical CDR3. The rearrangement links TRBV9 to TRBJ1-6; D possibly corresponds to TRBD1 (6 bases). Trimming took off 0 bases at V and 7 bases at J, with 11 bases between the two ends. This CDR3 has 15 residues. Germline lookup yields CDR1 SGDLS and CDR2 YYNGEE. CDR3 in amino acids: CASSVAPGGNSPLHF. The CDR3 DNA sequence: TGTGCCAGCAGCGTAGCTCCCGGGGGCAATTCACCCCTCCACTTT.

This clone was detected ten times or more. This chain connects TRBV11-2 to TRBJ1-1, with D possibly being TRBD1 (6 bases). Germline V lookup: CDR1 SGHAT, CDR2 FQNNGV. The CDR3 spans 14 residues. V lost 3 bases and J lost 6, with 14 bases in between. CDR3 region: CASSLNREGPEAFF. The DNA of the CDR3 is TGTGCCAGCAGCTTGAACAGGGAGGGGCCTGAAGCTTTCTTT.

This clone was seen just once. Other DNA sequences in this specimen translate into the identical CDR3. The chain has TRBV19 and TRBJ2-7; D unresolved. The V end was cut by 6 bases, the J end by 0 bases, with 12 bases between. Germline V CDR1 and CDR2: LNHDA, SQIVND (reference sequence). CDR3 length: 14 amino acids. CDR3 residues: CASRDDRSSYEQYF. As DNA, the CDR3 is TGTGCCAGTAGGGACGATAGGAGCTCCTACGAGCAGTACTTC.

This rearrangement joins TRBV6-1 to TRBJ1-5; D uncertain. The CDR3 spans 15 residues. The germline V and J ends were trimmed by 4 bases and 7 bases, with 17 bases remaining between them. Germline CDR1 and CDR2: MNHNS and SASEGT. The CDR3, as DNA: TGTGCCAGCAGTGGAATTCTTGGAGTGGGGCAGCCCCAGCATTTT. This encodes CASSGILGVGQPQHF.

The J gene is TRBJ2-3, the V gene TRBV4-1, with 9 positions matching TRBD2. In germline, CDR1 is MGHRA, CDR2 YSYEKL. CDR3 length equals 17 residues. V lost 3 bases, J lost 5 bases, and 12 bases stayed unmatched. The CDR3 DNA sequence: TGCGCCAGCAGCCAGGGGCCTGGAGCGGGGGGCAGAGATACGCAGTATTTT. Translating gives CASSQGPGAGGRDTQYF.

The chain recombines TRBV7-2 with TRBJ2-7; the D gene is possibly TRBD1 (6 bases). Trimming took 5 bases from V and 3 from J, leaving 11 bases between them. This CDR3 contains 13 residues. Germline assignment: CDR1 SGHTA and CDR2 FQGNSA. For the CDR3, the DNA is TGTGCCAGCAGCCGACAGGATTACTACGAGCAGTACTTC. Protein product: CASSRQDYYEQYF.

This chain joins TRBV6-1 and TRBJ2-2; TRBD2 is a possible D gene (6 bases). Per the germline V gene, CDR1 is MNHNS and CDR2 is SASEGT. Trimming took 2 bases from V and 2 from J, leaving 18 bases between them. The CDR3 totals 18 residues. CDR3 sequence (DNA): TGTGCCAGCAGTGAATCAGTTCGCGGGGATACAAACACCGGGGAGCTGTTTTTT. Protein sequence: CASSESVRGDTNTGELFF.

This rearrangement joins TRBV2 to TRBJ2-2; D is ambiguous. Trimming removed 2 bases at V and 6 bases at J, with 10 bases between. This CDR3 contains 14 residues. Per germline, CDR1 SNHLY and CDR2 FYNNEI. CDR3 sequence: CASSEKVRPGELFF. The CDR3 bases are TGTGCCAGCAGTGAAAAGGTCCGCCCCGGGGAGCTGTTTTTT.

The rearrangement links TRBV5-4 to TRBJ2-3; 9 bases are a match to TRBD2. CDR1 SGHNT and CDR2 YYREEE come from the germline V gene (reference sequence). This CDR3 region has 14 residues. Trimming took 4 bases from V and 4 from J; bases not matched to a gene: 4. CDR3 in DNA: TGTGCCAGCAGCCGAGCGGGGGGTGCAGATACGCAGTATTTT. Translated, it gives CASSRAGGADTQYF.

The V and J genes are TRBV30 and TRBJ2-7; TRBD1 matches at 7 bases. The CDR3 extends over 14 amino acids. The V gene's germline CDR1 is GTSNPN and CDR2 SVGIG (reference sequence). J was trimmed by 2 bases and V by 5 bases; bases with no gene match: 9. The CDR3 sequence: CAWGGQIKTYEQYF. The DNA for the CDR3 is TGTGCCTGGGGGGGACAGATTAAGACCTACGAGCAGTACTTC.

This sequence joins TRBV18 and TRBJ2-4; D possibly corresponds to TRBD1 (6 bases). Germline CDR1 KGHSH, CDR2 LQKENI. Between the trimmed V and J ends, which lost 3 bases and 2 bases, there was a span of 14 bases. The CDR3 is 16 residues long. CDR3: CASSPRVGDTKNIQYF. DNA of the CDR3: TGTGCCAGCTCACCCCGAGTTGGGGACACCAAAAACATTCAGTACTTC.

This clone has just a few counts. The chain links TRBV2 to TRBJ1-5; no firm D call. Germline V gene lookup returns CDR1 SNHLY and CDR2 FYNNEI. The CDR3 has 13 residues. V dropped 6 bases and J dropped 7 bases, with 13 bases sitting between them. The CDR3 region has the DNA TGTGCCAGCAGAACGGGTGGCGGGCAGCCCCAGCATTTT. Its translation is CASRTGGGQPQHF.

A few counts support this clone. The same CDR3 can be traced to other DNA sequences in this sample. The CDR3 DNA reads TGCGCCAGCAGCTTGGATACCGTCAATGAGCAGTTCTTC. Protein: CASSLDTVNEQFF. The V and J genes are TRBV5-1 and TRBJ2-1, with D unresolved. Per germline, CDR1 SGHRS and CDR2 YFSETQ. V was pared by 0 bases and J by 6 bases, with 7 bases between. CDR3 length: 13 amino acids. Full variable domain (remainder filled in from reference TRBV5-1 and TRBJ2-1): KAGVTQTPRYLIKTRGQQVTLSCSPISGHRSVSWYQQTPGQGLQFLFEYFSETQRNKGNFPGRFSGRQFSNSRSEMNVSTLELGDSALYLCASSLDTVNEQFFGPGTRLTVL.

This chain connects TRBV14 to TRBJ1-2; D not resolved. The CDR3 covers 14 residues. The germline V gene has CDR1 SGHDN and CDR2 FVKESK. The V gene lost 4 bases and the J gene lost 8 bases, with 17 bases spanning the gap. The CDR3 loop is CASSPLGLSMGYTF. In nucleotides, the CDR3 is TGTGCCAGCAGCCCCCTCGGGCTATCTATGGGCTACACCTTC.

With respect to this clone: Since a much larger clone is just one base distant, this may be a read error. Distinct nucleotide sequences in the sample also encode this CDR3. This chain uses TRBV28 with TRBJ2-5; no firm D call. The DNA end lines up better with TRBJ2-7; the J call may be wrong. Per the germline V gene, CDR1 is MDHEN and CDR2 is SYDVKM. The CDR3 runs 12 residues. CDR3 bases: TGTGCCAGCAGTCCCCCAGCCTACGAGCAGTACTTC. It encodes CASSPPAYEQYF.

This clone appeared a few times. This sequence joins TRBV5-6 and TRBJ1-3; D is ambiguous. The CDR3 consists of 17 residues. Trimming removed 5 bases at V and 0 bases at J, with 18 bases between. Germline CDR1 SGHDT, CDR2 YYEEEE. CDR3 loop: CASSFSSTRYSGNTIYF. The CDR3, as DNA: TGTGCCAGCAGTTTTTCTTCGACGAGGTACTCTGGAAACACCATATATTTT.

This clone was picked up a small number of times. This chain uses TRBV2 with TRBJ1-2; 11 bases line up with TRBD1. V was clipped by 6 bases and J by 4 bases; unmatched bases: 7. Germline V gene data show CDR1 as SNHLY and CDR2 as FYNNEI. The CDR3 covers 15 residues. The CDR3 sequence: CASSPSGQGAYGYTF. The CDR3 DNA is TGTGCCAGCAGCCCCTCCGGACAGGGGGCCTATGGCTACACCTTC.

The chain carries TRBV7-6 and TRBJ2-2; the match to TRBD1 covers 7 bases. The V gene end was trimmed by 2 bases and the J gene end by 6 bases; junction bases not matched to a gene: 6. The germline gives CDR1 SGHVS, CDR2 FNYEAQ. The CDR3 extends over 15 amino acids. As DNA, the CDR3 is TGTGCCAGCAGCTTAAAGGGGGCAGGGTCCGGGGAGCTGTTTTTT. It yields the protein CASSLKGAGSGELFF.